The entry below describes one T cell receptor (beta chain). No antigen is known for it. This PCR relied on a set of 60 Vbeta primers and 13 Jbeta primers. TCRdb's copy holds only in-frame clones and misses some; the assay was immunoSEQ multiplex PCR. The profile covers 150,000 to 250,000 clones, with roughly 85% appearing a single time and 2.3% taken by the ten largest. The data derive from a study of cytomegalovirus exposure and HLA in healthy donors. Study results and limitations: The investigators catalogued 160 or so TCR beta chains as cytomegalovirus-associated. Presence/absence analysis assumed near-uniform sequencing depth across donors. Most observed TCR sequences were rare, whereas some public TCRs were detected in many donors.

Germline lookup yields CDR1 LGHNA and CDR2 YSLEER. The V and J ends lost 2 bases and 8 bases, in that order; junction bases with no gene match: 5. The CDR3 has 16 residues. The sequence came from a woman aged 45-59 years in good health and CMV-seronegative. The chain combines TRBV4-3 with TRBJ2-2; 13 nucleotides line up with TRBD2. The sample taken for sequencing was PBMCs. CDR3 amino acids: CASSQKTSGRLGELFF. In nucleotides, the CDR3 is TGCGCCAGCAGCCAAAAGACTAGCGGGAGGTTGGGGGAGCTGTTTTTT.